The 19 T cell receptor beta chains given below trace back to one sample, sequenced in a study of early T cells in non-severe SARS-CoV-2 infection. MiXCR, run by TCRdb on the 5' RACE reads, gives a single entry per CDR3 protein. The profile shows 50,000 to 60,000 distinct CDR3 sequences, about a tenth of them singletons. The sequencing sample was made of whole blood. These receptors were collected from an adult who was a healthcare worker with PCR-confirmed SARS-CoV-2 infection or an uninfected control (not recorded which).

The chain combines TRBV3-1 with TRBJ1-2, with 7 positions matching TRBD1. The germline V gene has CDR1 LGHDT and CDR2 YNNKEL (reference sequence). The CDR3 covers 15 residues. The V gene end was trimmed by 5 bases and the J gene end by 3 bases; junction bases not matched to a gene: 9. CDR3 bases: TGTGCCAGCAGCACCGCGGGACAGCCGTACTATGGCTACACCTTC. Its translation: CASSTAGQPYYGYTF.

V and J are TRBV7-2 and TRBJ2-3; 7 nucleotides line up with TRBD1. From germline, CDR1 is SGHTA and CDR2 FQGNSA. The CDR3 totals 13 residues. V lost 6 bases to trimming and J lost 0 bases; unmatched junction nucleotides: 0. The CDR3 loop is CASRGQSTDTQYF. DNA of the CDR3: TGTGCCAGCAGGGGACAGAGCACAGATACGCAGTATTTT.

The table lists this clonotype with many counts. The chain couples TRBV10-3 to TRBJ1-1; D is perhaps TRBD1 (6 bases). Trimming shortened V by 4 bases and J by 2 bases, and 8 bases separated the two germline ends. The CDR3 is made up of 13 amino acids. Per germline, CDR1 ENHRY and CDR2 SYGVKD. The CDR3 coding sequence is TGTGCCATCAGTGTACAGGGAAACACTGAAGCTTTCTTT. Protein: CAISVQGNTEAFF.

This clonotype showed up many times. This chain links TRBV6-1 with TRBJ1-6; D is unclear. Trimming stripped 6 bases from V and 11 bases from J, with 8 bases between. Germline CDR1 reads MNHNS; CDR2 reads SASEGT. The CDR3 is 11 amino acids. The DNA for the CDR3 is TGTGCCAGCAGGGTGAAGACACCCCTCCACTTT. This gives the protein CASRVKTPLHF.

V and J are TRBV4-1 and TRBJ1-1, with a weak D call TRBD1 (5 bases). Per the germline V gene, CDR1 is MGHRA and CDR2 is YSYEKL. Trimming stripped 3 bases from V and 10 bases from J, with 15 bases between. The CDR3 covers 13 residues. CDR3 amino acids: CASSQDQGRGAFF. CDR3 bases: TGCGCCAGCAGCCAGGACCAGGGCCGAGGAGCTTTCTTT.

This clonotype has only a few counts. The genes are TRBV18 and TRBJ2-1, with TRBD1 as a possible D gene (6 bases). V was cut by 2 bases and J by 8 bases, with 7 bases left in between. This CDR3 contains 12 residues. In germline, CDR1 is KGHSH, CDR2 LQKENI. DNA for the CDR3: TGTGCCAGCTCACCAGGGGGCTATGAGCAGTTCTTC. Its protein is CASSPGGYEQFF. Combining the CDR3 with reference TRBV18 and TRBJ2-1 gives the whole variable domain NAGVMQNPRHLVRRRGQEARLRCSPMKGHSHVYWYRQLPEEGLKFMVYLQKENIIDESGMPKERFSAEFPKEGPSILRIQQVVRGDSAAYFCASSPGGYEQFFGPGTRLTVL.

V is TRBV5-4 and J is TRBJ1-2, with TRBD1 as a possible D gene (6 bases). The ends were cut back, 4 bases at V and 6 bases at J, with 19 bases in the middle. The CDR3 covers 15 residues. Per germline, CDR1 SGHNT and CDR2 YYREEE (reference sequence). The CDR3 DNA is TGTGCCAGCAGCCAAACTGGGTCCGCAGGGGATGGCTACACCTTC. Translated: CASSQTGSAGDGYTF.

The V and J genes are TRBV3-1 and TRBJ1-2; D gene unclear. The V and J ends lost 2 bases and 5 bases respectively, with 6 bases between them. Germline V gene sequence: CDR1 LGHDT, CDR2 YNNKEL (reference sequence). The CDR3 runs 12 residues. This CDR3 is CASSQSIYGYTF. CDR3 DNA sequence: TGTGCCAGCAGCCAATCGATATATGGCTACACCTTC.

This sequence joins TRBV3-1 and TRBJ1-4; 9 nucleotides align to TRBD1. Germline V gene data show CDR1 as LGHDT and CDR2 as YNNKEL (reference sequence). The length of the CDR3 is 14 residues. After removal of 6 bases from V and 10 bases from J, the junction contained 9 bases not matched to a gene. The CDR3 is CASSMNRGHGKLFF. The CDR3 DNA sequence: TGTGCCAGCAGTATGAACAGGGGGCACGGAAAACTGTTTTTT.

This clonotype was counted at least ten times. This rearrangement joins TRBV7-2 to TRBJ2-1, with D maybe TRBD1 (6 bases). The CDR3 sequence is 16 residues long. CDR1 and CDR2 from the germline V gene are SGHTA and FQGNSA. Trimming pared 5 bases from V and 3 bases from J, leaving 17 bases between. CDR3 sequence reads: CASSHKYREYYNEQFF. Written as DNA, the CDR3 is TGTGCCAGCAGCCATAAGTACAGGGAATACTACAATGAGCAGTTCTTC.

This clonotype was seen ten or more times. The rearrangement links TRBV6-4 to TRBJ2-2, with 10 bases matching TRBD2. The CDR3 covers 18 residues. The germline gives CDR1 MRHNA, CDR2 SNTAGT. With V trimmed by 6 bases and J by 1 base, 11 bases remained unmatched. In nucleotides, the CDR3 is TGTGCCAGCAGCCCCCTAGCGGGGGCCTTCGTGAACACCGGGGAGCTGTTTTTT. Amino acids: CASSPLAGAFVNTGELFF.

This clonotype was found a few times. This sequence may be a read error, since a much larger clone differs from it by one base. The rearrangement uses TRBV6-2 or TRBV6-3 and TRBJ1-2, with TRBD1 as a possible D gene (5 bases). Germline CDR1 and CDR2: MNHEY and SVGEGT. The V end was cut by 5 bases, the J end by 4 bases, with 8 bases between. This CDR3 contains 12 residues. CDR3 region: CASSPDTYGYTF. In DNA form, the CDR3 reads TGTGCCAGCAGTCCGGACACCTATGGCTACACCTTC.

Ten or more counts support this clonotype. V gene TRBV2 combines with J gene TRBJ2-4; unclear D gene. Germline V gene lookup returns CDR1 SNHLY and CDR2 FYNNEI. The CDR3 extends over 11 amino acids. V was pared by 6 bases and J by 8 bases, with 8 bases between. In nucleotides, the CDR3 is TGTGCCAGCAGCCTACGCGACATTCAGTACTTC. Its translation is CASSLRDIQYF.

This clonotype came up many times. The chain joins TRBV5-1 to TRBJ2-2; 9 bases line up with TRBD2. The CDR3 has 17 residues. The V and J ends lost 4 bases and 6 bases, in that order; junction bases with no gene match: 13. CDR1 is SGHRS, CDR2 YFSETQ, per germline. The CDR3 bases are TGCGCCAGCAGCCTCTATCCCAGCGGGGGGATTCCCGGGGAGCTGTTTTTT. Protein sequence: CASSLYPSGGIPGELFF.

The gene calls are TRBV12-3 or TRBV12-4 and TRBJ1-5; weak D call: TRBD1 (5 bases). Deletions cut 9 bases from V and 0 bases from J, with 21 bases between. The CDR3 loop spans 17 amino acids. The CDR3 DNA reads as TGTGCCAGTCTAGGAGGGCAGGGTAAATATAGCAATCAGCCCCAGCATTTT. Translation gives CASLGGQGKYSNQPQHF.

This chain uses TRBV3-1 with TRBJ1-6; D gene unclear. CDR1 and CDR2 (germline): LGHDT, YNNKEL (reference sequence). The CDR3 has 14 residues. Trimming took off 11 bases at V and 0 bases at J, with 11 bases between the two ends. The CDR3 region has the DNA TGTGCCGTCGGACTTAGCTCCTATAATTCACCCCTCCACTTT. Translating it yields CAVGLSSYNSPLHF.

This clonotype has just a few counts. V is TRBV20-1 and J is TRBJ2-3; no clear D. CDR3 size: 12 residues. V was shortened by 0 bases and J by 4 bases, with 5 bases between the two germline ends. The germline V gene has CDR1 DFQATT and CDR2 SNEGSKA (reference sequence). The CDR3 is CSARDAPDTQYF. The CDR3 DNA is TGCAGTGCTAGAGATGCCCCAGATACGCAGTATTTT.

J is TRBJ2-4 and V is TRBV30; the D is unclear. The CDR3 covers 13 residues. Germline V lookup: CDR1 GTSNPN, CDR2 SVGIG (reference sequence). Trimming shortened V by 0 bases and J by 8 bases, and 11 bases separated the two germline ends. In nucleotides, the CDR3 is TGTGCCTGGAGTGTACTGGGCGAGGACATTCAGTACTTC. Protein product: CAWSVLGEDIQYF.

This clonotype was detected many times. The chain links TRBV11-2 to TRBJ2-6; D is unclear. CDR3 size: 16 residues. Germline V gene lookup returns CDR1 SGHAT and CDR2 FQNNGV. The ends were cut back, 3 bases at V and 0 bases at J, with 9 bases in the middle. CDR3: CASSLTLSSGANVLTF. The CDR3 nucleotides are TGTGCCAGCAGCTTGACTCTCTCCTCTGGGGCCAACGTCCTGACTTTC. The full variable domain, its missing parts supplied by reference TRBV11-2 and TRBJ2-6, is EAGVAQSPRYKIIEKRQSVAFWCNPISGHATLYWYQQILGQGPKLLIQFQNNGVVDDSQLPKDRFSAERLKGVDSTLKIQPAKLEDSAVYLCASSLTLSSGANVLTFGAGSRLTVL.